The clone carrying this T cell receptor beta chain came up a few times. What it recognizes is unknown. The source of the sample is a study of T cells after yellow fever vaccination. On the study more broadly: Researchers used SMART-Seq v4 Ultra Low Input to prepare fractions that had low cell numbers. Study-level points and caveats: A weaker but faster secondary response was observed, peaking on day 5 versus 15. Contamination by abundant bulk-population clonotypes could be present in FACS-sorted repertoires.

This CDR3 is built from 13 residues. Germline V gene lookup returns CDR1 LNHDA and CDR2 SQIVND (reference sequence). J lost 10 bases, V lost 3 bases, and 4 bases had no gene match. In making TCR cDNA, 5'RACE template switching added a universal primer site and UMIs to it. TCRdb fed the 5' RACE reads into MiXCR, producing one record per CDR3 protein. The sample comprises about 550,000 distinct CDR3 sequences, under 25% of which are singletons, and over 11% rests with the top ten. The TCR was taken from a young man who received the YFV17D yellow fever vaccine. J is TRBJ2-1 and V is TRBV19; 9 bases are a match to TRBD2. The sequenced sample was PBMCs, obtained 15 days after the yellow fever booster vaccination. The CDR3, as DNA: TGTGCCAGTAGTATGGGACTAGCTCACGAGCAGTTCTTC. Translated, it gives CASSMGLAHEQFF.